The rows below give T cell receptor beta chains drawn from one sample of a study of blood T cells in healthy people across ages. One entry per CDR3 protein results from TCRdb running MiXCR on the 5' RACE reads. This sample has hundreds of thousands of distinct CDR3 sequences, with around 48% found just once. Sequenced: blood. These receptors were collected from a woman aged 60-70 years in good health. CDR3s include the opening cysteine and the closing phenylalanine or tryptophan.

>TRBV15
CATSIGGEGNEQFF
>TRBV27
CTSLPDPPQETQYF
>TRBV4-2
CASSPSGLAGHTGELFF
>TRBV20-1
CSARDWGAGEKLFF
>TRBV20-1
CSATPTLLAGSQETQYF
>TRBV18
CASSPKGILETQYF
>TRBV24-1
CATSDVSGGTYNEQFF
>TRBV7-2
CASSATGTGNYEQYF
>TRBV21-1
CASSKEGTNTEAFF
>TRBV15
CATSRDRTVSYEQYF
>TRBV5-5
CASSLYKGGSYNEQFF
>TRBV30
CAWSDRGYEQYF
>TRBV5-1
CASSLSDRGNEKLFF
>TRBV27
CASSLALAGVGVLDTQYF
>TRBV29-1
CSVDPGDSAHGYTF
>TRBV4-2
CASSKQGSNQPQHF
>TRBV5-1
CASWRQQETQYF
>TRBV3-1
CASSQRAGSKNIQYF
>TRBV6-1
CASSDSPSGTGYEQYF
>TRBV20-1
CSAPRATGHNSPLHF
>TRBV7-2
CASSSPGIQETQYF
>TRBV27
CASRPGTDFYNEQFF
>TRBV2
CASSDPPGLAASNSYEQYF